This T cell receptor (beta chain) was recorded in a study of cytomegalovirus exposure and HLA in healthy donors. Overall study findings and caveats: There were some public TCRs occurring in many donors, but most TCR sequences were rare.

A word on this clone: The antigen is not known.

It was with 60 Vbeta and 13 Jbeta primers that the PCR ran. Profiling relied on immunoSEQ multiplex PCR, and the TCRdb table lists in-frame clones only, not all of them. The data hold around 130,000 clones, with 80% observed a single time. The CDR3 is 15 amino acids. Germline CDR1 is SGHRS and CDR2 is YFSETQ. Trimming took 7 bases from V and 5 from J; bases not matched to a gene: 13. The chain links TRBV5-1 to TRBJ2-7, with TRBD1 matching over 9 bases. The TCR was taken from a woman aged 40 to 55 in good health and CMV-seronegative. Sequenced material: PBMCs. The CDR3: CASLPGDREVDEQYF. The CDR3 nucleotides are TGCGCCAGCCTCCCAGGGGACAGGGAGGTCGACGAGCAGTACTTC.